This is a list of T cell receptor beta chains from one sample in a study of shared clonotypes between healthy human individuals. Sequencing was performed with immunoSEQ multiplex PCR; in TCRdb, only in-frame clones are kept and a portion is missing. The data show roughly 2.1 million clones, about 92% seen once. Sequences were obtained from naive CD8+ T cells from PBMCs. These receptors originate from a man younger than 35 in good health. Some clones in this sample may be carry-over from other donors' samples. The CDR3 runs from the conserved cysteine through the conserved F or W. D genes are given only for firm matches. Expanded clones are given a class, and other clones once, few, many or no size at all.

J,size,D,V,CDR3,DNA
TRBJ2-5,NA,NA,TRBV11-2,CASSQLTPPLGQETQYF,TGTGCCAGCAGCCAACTCACGCCCCCACTAGGCCAAGAGACCCAGTACTTC
TRBJ2-3,NA,NA,TRBV4-3,CASSQVSTDTQYF,TGCGCCAGCAGCCAAGTTAGCACAGATACGCAGTATTTT
TRBJ2-2,NA,TRBD1,TRBV9,CASSDHQTGANTGELFF,TGTGCCAGCAGCGACCACCAAACAGGGGCGAACACCGGGGAGCTGTTTTTT
TRBJ2-6,NA,NA,TRBV27,CASSPRVGANVLTF,TGTGCCAGCAGTCCGAGGGTTGGGGCCAACGTCCTGACTTTC
TRBJ2-2,once,TRBD2,TRBV7-2,CASSLARLAGVPGELFF,TGTGCCAGCAGCTTAGCCCGACTAGCGGGAGTCCCCGGGGAGCTGTTTTTT
TRBJ2-7,once,TRBD2,TRBV28,CASSLLAGESEQYF,TGTGCCAGCAGCCTACTAGCGGGAGAGTCGGAGCAGTACTTC
TRBJ1-1,NA,TRBD1,TRBV19,CASSIGRGDTEAFF,TGTGCCAGTAGTATTGGCAGGGGGGATACTGAAGCTTTCTTT
TRBJ2-1,NA,TRBD2,TRBV13,CASSQGTSGAREQFF,TGTGCCAGCAGCCAAGGCACTAGCGGGGCCCGGGAGCAGTTCTTC
TRBJ1-4,NA,NA,TRBV28,CASSLENPSANEKLFF,TGTGCCAGCAGTTTAGAGAACCCTTCCGCTAATGAAAAACTGTTTTTT
TRBJ2-1,NA,TRBD2,TRBV11-2,CASSTTQAGGGEQFF,TGTGCCAGCAGCACAACTCAAGCGGGAGGGGGCGAGCAGTTCTTC
TRBJ1-2,NA,TRBD1,TRBV5-1,CASSLAPAVGQGDNYGYTF,TGCGCCAGCAGCTTGGCCCCCGCGGTCGGGCAGGGGGATAACTATGGCTACACCTTC
TRBJ1-1,NA,NA,TRBV7-8,CASSWAEGNTEAFF,TGTGCCAGCAGCTGGGCGGAGGGGAACACTGAAGCTTTCTTT
TRBJ2-1,NA,NA,TRBV19,CASSPLGPTYEQFF,TGTGCCAGTAGTCCCCTGGGGCCTACCTACGAGCAGTTCTTC
TRBJ2-1,NA,TRBD2,TRBV28,CASSLWTSGEGDNEQFF,TGTGCCAGCAGTTTATGGACTAGCGGAGAGGGAGACAATGAGCAGTTCTTC
TRBJ2-7,NA,NA,TRBV30,CACTANNSYEQYF,TGTGCCTGTACCGCGAATAACTCCTACGAGCAGTACTTC
TRBJ2-2,NA,TRBD1,TRBV15,CATSTYRDRDPGELFF,TGTGCCACCAGCACCTACCGGGACAGGGATCCCGGGGAGCTGTTTTTT
TRBJ2-7,NA,TRBD2,TRBV7-9,CASAGGITYEQYF,TGTGCCAGCGCGGGGGGAATAACCTACGAGCAGTACTTC
TRBJ1-2,NA,TRBD1,TRBV9,CASSVLRTGTAPNYGYTF,TGTGCCAGCAGCGTCCTAAGAACCGGGACAGCCCCTAACTATGGCTACACCTTC
TRBJ2-2,once,TRBD1,TRBV5-1,CASSLGQGIFANTGELFF,TGCGCCAGCAGCTTGGGACAGGGGATTTTCGCGAACACCGGGGAGCTGTTTTTT
TRBJ2-1,NA,NA,TRBV27,CASRSYNEQFF,TGTGCCAGCCGCTCCTACAATGAGCAGTTCTTC
TRBJ2-7,NA,NA,TRBV11-2,CASSLGVRQYSYEQYF,TGTGCCAGCAGCTTAGGGGTCAGGCAGTACTCCTACGAGCAGTACTTC
TRBJ2-7,NA,NA,TRBV7-8,CASSLGGGYEQYF,TGTGCCAGCAGCTTAGGGGGAGGTTACGAGCAGTACTTC
TRBJ2-2,NA,TRBD2,TRBV19,CASSIAREITGELFF,TGTGCCAGTAGTATAGCGCGGGAGATCACCGGGGAGCTGTTTTTT
TRBJ2-7,NA,NA,TRBV28,CASSFPPGGGPSYEQYF,TGTGCCAGCAGTTTCCCTCCAGGGGGGGGACCCTCCTACGAGCAGTACTTC
TRBJ2-7,NA,TRBD2,TRBV6-5,CASSYSSWGGEQYF,TGTGCCAGCAGTTACTCCTCCTGGGGGGGCGAGCAGTACTTC
TRBJ1-2,NA,TRBD1,TRBV27,CASRGMGQLLYGYTF,TGTGCCAGCAGGGGGATGGGACAGCTACTCTATGGCTACACCTTC
TRBJ2-1,NA,NA,TRBV4-1,CASSQDIGSSYNEQFF,TGCGCCAGCAGCCAAGATATAGGAAGCTCCTACAATGAGCAGTTCTTC
TRBJ1-2,once,TRBD1,TRBV28,CASSFDLGTDYGYTF,TGTGCCAGCAGTTTCGATCTCGGGACAGATTATGGCTACACCTTC
TRBJ1-1,NA,NA,TRBV6-5,CASSYVQGVSRAFF,TGTGCCAGCAGTTATGTACAGGGTGTAAGTCGGGCTTTCTTT
TRBJ2-3,NA,NA,TRBV6-6,CASTDHRVTDTQYF,TGTGCCAGCACTGATCACAGGGTCACAGATACGCAGTATTTT
TRBJ2-1,NA,NA,TRBV19,CASSGPEYNEQFF,TGTGCCAGTTCTGGACCCGAATACAATGAGCAGTTCTTC
TRBJ2-1,NA,TRBD2,TRBV6-1,CASIAGAYNEQFF,TGTGCCAGCATAGCGGGAGCCTACAATGAGCAGTTCTTC
TRBJ2-7,NA,NA,TRBV5-1,CASSLTVGDEQYF,TGCGCCAGCAGCTTGACCGTCGGGGACGAGCAGTACTTC
TRBJ2-5,NA,NA,TRBV7-9,CASSLRIGPQGQETQYF,TGTGCCAGCAGCTTAAGGATAGGACCTCAGGGACAAGAGACCCAGTACTTC
TRBJ2-1,NA,TRBD1,TRBV4-2,CASSQLDRGVHEQFF,TGTGCCAGCAGCCAACTTGACAGGGGGGTACATGAGCAGTTCTTC
TRBJ1-2,once,NA,TRBV29-1,CSVLIRPYGYTF,TGCAGCGTGTTAATCCGGCCCTATGGCTACACCTTC
TRBJ2-4,NA,NA,TRBV5-1,CASSLLGDRGIQYF,TGCGCCAGCAGCTTGTTGGGGGATAGGGGCATTCAGTACTTC
TRBJ2-7,NA,NA,TRBV30,CAGRDTFYEQYF,TGTGCCGGGAGGGACACCTTCTACGAGCAGTACTTC
TRBJ2-2,NA,TRBD1,TRBV27,CASSLSTGDSTGELFF,TGTGCCAGCAGTTTATCGACAGGGGACTCCACCGGGGAGCTGTTTTTT
TRBJ1-2,NA,NA,TRBV25-1,CASSKYTELGSYGYTF,TGTGCCAGCAGTAAATATACCGAACTGGGGTCCTATGGCTACACCTTC
TRBJ2-3,NA,TRBD1,TRBV13,CASSGRGLADTQYF,TGTGCCAGCAGCGGCAGGGGGCTGGCAGATACGCAGTATTTT
TRBJ1-1,once,NA,TRBV11-2,CASSLFRGGNTEAFF,TGTGCCAGCAGCTTATTTAGGGGAGGGAACACTGAAGCTTTCTTT
TRBJ2-7,NA,NA,TRBV5-1,CASSLALSSYEQYF,TGCGCCAGCAGCTTGGCGCTGAGCTCCTACGAGCAGTACTTC
TRBJ1-3,NA,NA,TRBV27,CASSSKAGLASSGNTIYF,TGTGCCAGCAGTTCCAAAGCTGGACTAGCGAGCTCTGGAAACACCATATATTTT
TRBJ2-1,NA,NA,TRBV5-1,CASSPTSALNEQFF,TGCGCCAGCAGCCCAACTAGTGCACTAAATGAGCAGTTCTTC
TRBJ2-1,NA,NA,TRBV10-3,CAISDVRRPYNEQFF,TGTGCCATCAGTGATGTTAGAAGGCCCTACAATGAGCAGTTCTTC
TRBJ1-2,NA,NA,TRBV21-1,CASSTHRDRLRGVYGYTF,TGTGCCAGCAGCACCCACAGGGATCGGCTCCGGGGGGTGTATGGCTACACCTTC
TRBJ1-2,NA,TRBD1,TRBV28,CASSPDRGAYGYTF,TGTGCCAGCAGCCCCGACAGGGGGGCCTATGGCTACACCTTC
TRBJ1-4,once,NA,TRBV28,CASSFERKDTQDEKLFF,TGTGCCAGCAGTTTTGAAAGAAAGGATACCCAGGATGAAAAACTGTTTTTT
TRBJ2-1,NA,TRBD2,TRBV7-3,CASSLKGLAGEGEQFF,TGTGCCAGCAGCTTAAAAGGTCTAGCGGGAGAGGGTGAGCAGTTCTTC
TRBJ2-7,NA,NA,TRBV25-1,CASSETDFQYF,TGTGCCAGCAGTGAAACGGACTTTCAGTACTTC
TRBJ1-2,NA,NA,TRBV5-1,CASSLDGPGYTF,TGCGCCAGCAGCTTGGACGGCCCTGGCTACACCTTC
TRBJ2-6,NA,TRBD1,TRBV28,CASTSLGPDRVDSGANVLTF,TGTGCCAGCACCTCCCTTGGGCCCGACAGGGTTGACTCTGGGGCCAACGTCCTGACTTTC